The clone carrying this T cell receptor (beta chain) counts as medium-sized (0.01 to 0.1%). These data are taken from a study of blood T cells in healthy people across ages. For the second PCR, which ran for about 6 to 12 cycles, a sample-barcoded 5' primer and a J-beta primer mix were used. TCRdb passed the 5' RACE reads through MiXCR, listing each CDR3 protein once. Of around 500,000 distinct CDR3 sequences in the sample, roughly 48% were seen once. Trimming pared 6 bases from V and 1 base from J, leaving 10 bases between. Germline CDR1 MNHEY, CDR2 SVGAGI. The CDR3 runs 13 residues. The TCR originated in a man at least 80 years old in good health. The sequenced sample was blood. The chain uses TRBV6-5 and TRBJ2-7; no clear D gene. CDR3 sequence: CASSQSASYEQYF. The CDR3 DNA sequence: TGTGCCAGCAGCCAATCTGCGTCCTACGAGCAGTACTTC.